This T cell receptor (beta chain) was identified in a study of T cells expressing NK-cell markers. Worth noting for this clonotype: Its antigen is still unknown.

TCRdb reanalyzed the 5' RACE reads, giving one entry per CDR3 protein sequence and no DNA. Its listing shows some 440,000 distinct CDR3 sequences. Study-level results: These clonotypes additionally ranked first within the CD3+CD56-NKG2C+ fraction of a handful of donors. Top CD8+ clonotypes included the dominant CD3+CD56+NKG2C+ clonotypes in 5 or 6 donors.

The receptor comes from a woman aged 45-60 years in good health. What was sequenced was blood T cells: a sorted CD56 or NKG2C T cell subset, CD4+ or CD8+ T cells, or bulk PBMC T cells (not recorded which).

The CDR3 is CASSYRPPFGYTF. The chain couples TRBV6-2 or TRBV6-3 to TRBJ1-2; TCRdb indicates TRBD1, and absent DNA this call remains unverified. Per the germline V gene, CDR1 is MNHEY and CDR2 is SVGEGT. The CDR3 loop spans 13 amino acids.